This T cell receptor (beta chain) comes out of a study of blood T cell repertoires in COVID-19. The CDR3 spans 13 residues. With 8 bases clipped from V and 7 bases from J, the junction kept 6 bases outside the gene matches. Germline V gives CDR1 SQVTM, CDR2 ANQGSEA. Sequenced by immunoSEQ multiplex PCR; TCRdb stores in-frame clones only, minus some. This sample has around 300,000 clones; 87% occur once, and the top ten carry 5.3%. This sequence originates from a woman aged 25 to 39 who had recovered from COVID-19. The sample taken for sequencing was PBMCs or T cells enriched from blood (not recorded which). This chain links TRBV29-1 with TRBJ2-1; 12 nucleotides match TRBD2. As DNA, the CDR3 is TGCAGCTTGTGGACTAGCGGGGTAAATGAGCAGTTCTTC. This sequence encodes CSLWTSGVNEQFF.